One and the same sample provided the 26 T cell receptor beta chains below, sequenced in a study of beta chain features in type 1 diabetes. Expressed TCRB transcripts were sequenced after all isolated RNA was converted to cDNA. The assay was immunoSEQ multiplex PCR, and TCRdb's table has in-frame clones only and misses some. The repertoire has just over 600,000 clones, less than 20% of them found once; the top ten carry under 0.095%. The sample consisted of naive CD4+ T cells from blood. These receptors all stem from a man younger than 30 in good health.

The sample holds a few counts of this clone. DNA for the CDR3: TGTGCCAGCTCACCGAATGCGGGGCCCAGCACAGATACGCAGTATTTT. Encoded protein: CASSPNAGPSTDTQYF. This chain joins TRBV18 and TRBJ2-3, with a weak D call TRBD2 (6 bases). Germline V gene lookup returns CDR1 KGHSH and CDR2 LQKENI. The CDR3 extends over 16 amino acids. Trimming cost V 3 bases and J 0 bases, with 13 bases left between them.

This clone was seen more than once but under ten times. V is TRBV4-3 and J is TRBJ2-7, with 9 positions matching TRBD1. This CDR3 has 16 residues. The V gene end was trimmed by 4 bases and the J gene end by 1 base; junction bases not matched to a gene: 8. Germline loops: CDR1 LGHNA, CDR2 YSLEER. CDR3 DNA sequence: TGCGCCAGCAGCCGAGAGACCGGGACAGGGTCCTACGAGCAGTACTTC. Its protein is CASSRETGTGSYEQYF.

This clone was counted between two and nine times. This chain connects TRBV9 to TRBJ2-7; TRBD2 might be the D (5 bases). Germline V CDR1 and CDR2: SGDLS, YYNGEE. Trimming shortened V by 3 bases and J by 6 bases, and 16 bases separated the two germline ends. The CDR3 covers 14 residues. The CDR3 region is CASSGGGQRAEQYF. The CDR3 region has the DNA TGTGCCAGCAGCGGAGGCGGGCAGAGAGCCGAGCAGTACTTC.

This clone was recorded a few times. The chain employs TRBV7-3 and TRBJ2-2; D may be TRBD1 (6 bases). The CDR3 is made up of 16 amino acids. The germline V gene has CDR1 SGHTA and CDR2 FQGTGA. Trimming removed 4 bases at V and 1 base at J, with 13 bases between. DNA of the CDR3: TGTGCCAGCAGCTCCCCACAGGGAAAGAACACCGGGGAGCTGTTTTTT. Residues: CASSSPQGKNTGELFF. Supplemented by reference TRBV7-3 and TRBJ2-2, the full variable domain reads GAGVSQTPSNKVTEKGKYVELRCDPISGHTALYWYRQSLGQGPEFLIYFQGTGAADDSGLPNDRFFAVRPEGSVSTLKIQRTERGDSAVYLCASSSPQGKNTGELFFGEGSRLTVL.

A few counts support this clone. This chain joins TRBV6-4 and TRBJ1-4, with D tentatively TRBD1 (6 bases). The germline gives CDR1 MRHNA, CDR2 SNTAGT. The CDR3 length is 17 residues. The ends were cut back, 4 bases at V and 1 base at J, with 16 bases in the middle. The CDR3: CASSVQGIRGTNEKLFF. CDR3 coding DNA: TGTGCCAGCAGTGTTCAGGGGATACGGGGAACTAATGAAAAACTGTTTTTT.

This chain uses TRBV27 with TRBJ1-1; TRBD1 matches at 12 bases. The CDR3 contains 19 residues. J gave up 0 bases and V 5 bases, and 13 bases lay outside the gene matches. Germline V gene sequence: CDR1 MNHEY, CDR2 SMNVEV (reference sequence). The CDR3 here is CASSPGTGGAGGMNTEAFF. The CDR3 DNA reads TGTGCCAGCAGTCCCGGGACAGGGGGCGCCGGGGGGATGAACACTGAAGCTTTCTTT.

The chain combines TRBV5-1 with TRBJ2-3, with 9 bases identical to TRBD1. The CDR3 length is 15 residues. Germline V CDR1 and CDR2: SGHRS, YFSETQ. With V trimmed by 0 bases and J by 1 base, 0 bases remained unmatched. CDR3 loop: CASSLGTGGTDTQYF. CDR3 in DNA: TGCGCCAGCAGCTTGGGGACAGGGGGCACAGATACGCAGTATTTT.

The V and J genes are TRBV9 and TRBJ2-1; tentatively, D is TRBD1 or TRBD2 (5 bases each). The CDR3 runs 16 residues. V gave up 0 bases and J gave up 0 bases, with 10 bases separating them. Germline lookup yields CDR1 SGDLS and CDR2 YYNGEE. CDR3 region: CASSVAHGTSYNEQFF. The CDR3, as DNA: TGTGCCAGCAGCGTAGCTCACGGGACCTCCTACAATGAGCAGTTCTTC.

This clone showed up just a few times. This chain uses TRBV5-1 with TRBJ1-6, with a tentative D call TRBD1 (5 bases). This CDR3 has 15 residues. From germline, CDR1 is SGHRS and CDR2 YFSETQ. With 2 bases removed from V and 6 bases from J, the gap between germline ends came to 12 bases. The CDR3 reads CASSFLGGSNSPLHF. Here the CDR3 DNA reads TGCGCCAGCAGCTTCCTGGGGGGATCTAATTCACCCCTCCACTTT.

In the case of this clone: Other DNA sequences in the same sample also yield this CDR3. The chain carries TRBV2 and TRBJ2-7, with D uncertain. The ends were cut back, 6 bases at V and 0 bases at J, with 6 bases in the middle. From germline, CDR1 is SNHLY and CDR2 FYNNEI. The length of the CDR3 is 12 residues. The CDR3 bases are TGTGCCAGCAGGGGCAGCTCCTACGAGCAGTACTTC. Its protein product is CASRGSSYEQYF.

The rearrangement uses TRBV5-1 and TRBJ2-3; possible D gene TRBD1, 5 bases. The CDR3 runs 15 residues. V was trimmed by 6 bases and J by 0 bases, leaving 14 bases between them. Looked up from germline, CDR1 is SGHRS and CDR2 is YFSETQ. The CDR3 loop reads CASTRQSTSTDTQYF. The CDR3 DNA reads as TGCGCCAGCACCAGACAGTCTACTAGCACAGATACGCAGTATTTT. Drawing the rest from reference TRBV5-1 and TRBJ2-3, the complete variable domain is KAGVTQTPRYLIKTRGQQVTLSCSPISGHRSVSWYQQTPGQGLQFLFEYFSETQRNKGNFPGRFSGRQFSNSRSEMNVSTLELGDSALYLCASTRQSTSTDTQYFGPGTRLTVL.

The chain has TRBV29-1 and TRBJ2-2, with D perhaps being TRBD1 or TRBD2 (5 bases each). The CDR3 spans 15 residues. Germline V gene lookup returns CDR1 SQVTM and CDR2 ANQGSEA. The V end was cut by 5 bases, the J end by 2 bases, with 15 bases between. The CDR3 DNA reads TGCAGCGTTAAGGGACGGAACCCTAACACCGGGGAGCTGTTTTTT. Amino acid sequence: CSVKGRNPNTGELFF.

CDR3 residues: CASRLGGLINEQFF. CDR3 bases: TGCGCCAGCCGACTCGGCGGGTTGATCAATGAGCAGTTCTTC. V usage is TRBV5-1 and J usage is TRBJ2-1; possibly TRBD2 for D (5 bases). CDR3 length: 14 residues. Germline V lookup: CDR1 SGHRS, CDR2 YFSETQ. The germline V and J ends were trimmed by 7 bases and 6 bases, with 17 bases remaining between them.

This clone was counted only a few times. The chain couples TRBV6-5 to TRBJ2-1; D is unresolved. Trimming removed 0 bases at V and 12 bases at J, with 15 bases between. The CDR3 totals 14 residues. Germline values: CDR1 MNHEY, CDR2 SVGAGI. The CDR3 here is CASSYSAQATGQFF. Written as DNA, the CDR3 is TGTGCCAGCAGTTACTCAGCCCAGGCAACCGGGCAGTTCTTC.

The chain couples TRBV7-9 to TRBJ1-1; a weak D match, TRBD1 (6 bases). This CDR3 contains 15 residues. The germline V and J ends were trimmed by 4 bases and 0 bases, with 12 bases remaining between them. CDR1 is SEHNR and CDR2 is FQNEAQ in the germline V gene (reference sequence). Here the CDR3 DNA reads TGTGCCAGCAGCTATTCGGGACAAATGAACACTGAAGCTTTCTTT. Its protein product is CASSYSGQMNTEAFF.

This clone was observed a few times. The J gene is TRBJ2-7, the V gene TRBV6-1; a weak D match, TRBD1 (6 bases). This CDR3 region has 13 residues. Germline CDR1 MNHNS, CDR2 SASEGT. The V and J ends lost 8 bases and 6 bases respectively, with 17 bases between them. The CDR3 sequence: CASQGTGLIEQYF. The CDR3 DNA reads TGTGCCAGCCAGGGAACAGGGCTCATCGAGCAGTACTTC.

V and J are TRBV7-2 and TRBJ2-3; 9 bases are shared with TRBD2. This CDR3 is 14 amino acids long. The V segment lost 6 bases and the J segment 4 bases; nucleotides outside the gene matches: 5. Germline V lookup: CDR1 SGHTA, CDR2 FQGNSA. DNA for the CDR3: TGTGCCAGCAGGGCAGGACTAGCGTCAGATACGCAGTATTTT. Translating gives CASRAGLASDTQYF.

The rearrangement uses TRBV5-1 and TRBJ2-7; 13 bases map to TRBD2. The CDR3 has 20 amino acids. Unmatched junction bases numbered 17, after V lost 2 bases and J lost 3 bases. Germline V CDR1 and CDR2: SGHRS, YFSETQ. CDR3 nucleotide sequence: TGCGCCAGCAGCTTAGGGACTAGCGGGATCGGACCAGGGCCTCTCTACGAGCAGTACTTC. It codes for CASSLGTSGIGPGPLYEQYF.

The chain employs TRBV7-3 and TRBJ1-2; no definite D call. The CDR3 spans 13 residues. Germline V gene data show CDR1 as SGHTA and CDR2 as FQGTGA. With 5 bases removed from V and 6 bases from J, the gap between germline ends came to 13 bases. The CDR3 DNA follows: TGTGCCAGCAGCCCGTTCCGGGCCCATGGCTACACCTTC. As protein: CASSPFRAHGYTF.

This clone showed up just a few times. The CDR3 region has the DNA TGTGCCAGCTCCCCGGGCGGTGAGCAGTACTTC. Translating it yields CASSPGGEQYF. The chain carries TRBV18 and TRBJ2-7; D is ambiguous. The CDR3 has 11 residues. Germline-derived CDR1 and CDR2 are KGHSH and LQKENI. The germline V and J ends were trimmed by 6 bases and 7 bases, with 10 bases remaining between them.

The rearrangement links TRBV5-1 to TRBJ2-1; the D call may be TRBD1 or TRBD2 (5 bases each). The ends were cut back, 5 bases at V and 6 bases at J, with 15 bases in the middle. The CDR3 is made up of 14 amino acids. In germline, CDR1 is SGHRS, CDR2 YFSETQ. DNA for the CDR3: TGCGCCAGCAGAATTCAGGCTGGGACCAATGAGCAGTTCTTC. Residues: CASRIQAGTNEQFF. Drawing the rest from reference TRBV5-1 and TRBJ2-1, the complete variable domain is KAGVTQTPRYLIKTRGQQVTLSCSPISGHRSVSWYQQTPGQGLQFLFEYFSETQRNKGNFPGRFSGRQFSNSRSEMNVSTLELGDSALYLCASRIQAGTNEQFFGPGTRLTVL.

The CDR3 sequence: CSVEDWPVYEQYF. The DNA for the CDR3 is TGCAGCGTTGAAGATTGGCCGGTCTACGAGCAGTACTTC. The chain couples TRBV29-1 to TRBJ2-7; D uncertain. CDR1 is SQVTM, CDR2 ANQGSEA, per germline. The CDR3 is 13 residues long. V was clipped by 0 bases and J by 3 bases, with 9 bases between them.

Comment on this clone: The junction and the germline gene differ at one end; a read error may be behind it. The rearrangement uses TRBV28 and TRBJ2-5, with TRBD2 as a possible D gene (8 bases). In germline, CDR1 is MDHEN, CDR2 SYDVKM. This CDR3 has 14 amino acids. The CDR3 spells CKSGGQLTQETQYF. The CDR3 bases are TGCAAGAGCGGGGGACAGTTAACTCAAGAGACCCAGTACTTC.

The rearrangement links TRBV7-2 to TRBJ1-2; D uncertain. The CDR3 has 14 residues. From germline, CDR1 is SGHTA and CDR2 FQGNSA. The ends were cut back, 4 bases at V and 3 bases at J, with 12 bases in the middle. CDR3 in amino acids: CASSSPAVDYGYTF. As DNA, the CDR3 is TGTGCCAGCAGCTCCCCCGCAGTCGACTATGGCTACACCTTC. Combining the CDR3 with reference TRBV7-2 and TRBJ1-2 gives the whole variable domain GAGVSQSPSNKVTEKGKDVELRCDPISGHTALYWYRQSLGQGLEFLIYFQGNSAPDKSGLPSDRFSAERTGGSVSTLTIQRTQQEDSAVYLCASSSPAVDYGYTFGSGTRLTVV.

In this sample, this clone turned up a few times. This chain links TRBV6-1 with TRBJ2-7; TRBD2 might be the D (5 bases). V shed 6 bases and J shed 3 bases, with 15 bases lying between them. The germline CDR1 and CDR2 sequences are MNHNS and SASEGT. The CDR3 extends over 14 amino acids. CDR3 in DNA: TGTGCCAGCAGCCGCCCCGGGAACTTCTACGAGCAGTACTTC. Its translation: CASSRPGNFYEQYF.

The chain employs TRBV28 and TRBJ2-3, with 7 bases that match TRBD1. The CDR3 runs to 17 residues. Germline CDR1 and CDR2: MDHEN and SYDVKM. V lost 5 bases, J lost 2 bases, and 13 bases stayed unmatched. The CDR3 DNA follows: TGTGCCAGCAGTGCGCCATACAGGGGCCCGGACACAGATACGCAGTATTTT. It is translated as CASSAPYRGPDTDTQYF.